Sequencing of this T cell receptor (beta chain) was carried out in a study of somatic mutations in cytotoxic T cells in rheumatoid arthritis. As for the study in general: Nearly 100% purity was obtained when some V beta antibody-stained T-cell populations were flow-sorted; these included V beta1+ cells sequenced for TCRB. General observations from the study: Some patients, about an eighth of the roughly 65, had a largest CD8+ clone that exceeded 20% of CD8+ cells. No age-related increase in CD8+ clonality was seen in healthy controls, but one was seen in rheumatoid arthritis patients. Which antigens the expanded CD8+ clones targeted was unknown.

CDR1 MGHRA and CDR2 YSYEKL come from the germline V gene. The V end was cut by 0 bases, the J end by 7 bases, with 10 bases between. This CDR3 is built from 14 residues. Regarding this clone: No antigen is known for it.

Measured with immunoSEQ multiplex PCR; TCRdb has only the in-frame clones, and not every one. Altogether approximately 10,000 clones are present, around 80% being singletons, with the ten largest covering under 10%. This chain joins TRBV4-1 and TRBJ2-1, with a tentative D call TRBD2 (6 bases). Sequenced input: CD8+ T cells sorted from blood. The clonotype originates from a woman aged 55-69 years with rheumatoid arthritis. The CDR3 nucleotides are TGCGCCAGCAGCCAAGATCGACTAGGGAATGAGCAGTTCTTC. This codes for CASSQDRLGNEQFF.